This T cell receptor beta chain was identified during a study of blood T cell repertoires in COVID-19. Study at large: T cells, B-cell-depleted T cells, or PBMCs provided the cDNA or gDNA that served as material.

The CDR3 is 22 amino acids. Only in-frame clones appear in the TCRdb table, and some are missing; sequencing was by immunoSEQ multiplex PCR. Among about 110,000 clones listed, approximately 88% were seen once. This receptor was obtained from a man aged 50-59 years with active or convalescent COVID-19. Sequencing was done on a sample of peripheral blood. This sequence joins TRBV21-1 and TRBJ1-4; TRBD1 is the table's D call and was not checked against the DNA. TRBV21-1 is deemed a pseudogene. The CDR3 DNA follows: TGTGCCAGCAGCAACCCCGAGATCACAGGACAGGGGGCCTCTGCAACTAATGAAAAACTGTTTTTT. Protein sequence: CASSNPEITGQGASATNEKLFF.